One and the same sample provided the 5 T cell receptor beta chains below, sequenced in a study of Graves' ophthalmopathy and Graves' hyperthyroidism. Researchers took RNA transcripts and amplified TCR beta CDR3 regions from them. The first-round RT-PCR employed HTBI primers together with the Qiagen OneStep RT-PCR kit. A multiplex PCR was then performed as the second round. TCRdb re-analysed the multiplex PCR reads in MiXCR, keeping a single row per CDR3 protein. Among hundreds of thousands of distinct CDR3 sequences listed, more than 40% were seen once. Sequenced material: peripheral blood. These receptors all come from an adult man with Graves' ophthalmopathy.

As to this clonotype: One base away lies a much larger clone, so this may be a sequencing read error. The CDR3 does not close with the conserved phenylalanine or tryptophan, likely indicating a read error. The rearrangement joins TRBV7-2 to TRBJ1-1; D gene unclear. V lost 5 bases to trimming and J lost 4 bases, with 11 bases between them. Germline assignment: CDR1 SGHTA and CDR2 FQGNSA. The CDR3 covers 13 residues. CDR3 coding DNA: TGTGCCAGCAGCCTCGGCGGCCCCACTGAAGCTTTCTCT. It codes for CASSLGGPTEAFS.

The CDR3 is CASSLDNLGQPQHF. As DNA, the CDR3 is TGTGCCAGCAGCTTAGATAATCTTGGTCAGCCCCAGCATTTT. The chain employs TRBV11-2 and TRBJ1-5; D call uncertain. CDR3 length: 14 amino acids. Trimming removed 0 bases at V and 6 bases at J, with 9 bases between. In germline, CDR1 is SGHAT, CDR2 FQNNGV.

The V and J genes are TRBV29-1 and TRBJ2-7; 7 bases map to TRBD1. V trimming: 5 bases; J trimming: 3 bases; junction bases outside the gene matches: 7. Germline V gene sequence: CDR1 SQVTM, CDR2 ANQGSEA. This CDR3 region has 13 residues. The DNA of the CDR3 is TGCAGCGTTACGACAGGGCCAAGCTACGAGCAGTACTTC. It translates to CSVTTGPSYEQYF.

This clonotype was seen only a few times. V and J are TRBV7-2 and TRBJ2-2, with D possibly matching TRBD2 (6 bases). V was pared by 5 bases and J by 1 base, with 8 bases between. The CDR3 is 14 amino acids. Germline CDR1 reads SGHTA; CDR2 reads FQGNSA. The CDR3 protein is CASSQAGNTGELFF. CDR3 in DNA: TGTGCCAGCAGCCAAGCGGGGAACACCGGGGAGCTGTTTTTT.

The chain links TRBV7-8 to TRBJ2-7, with 7 bases aligning to TRBD2. The length of the CDR3 is 14 residues. Losses at the gene ends were 7 bases for V and 0 bases for J; bases not matched to a gene: 6. Germline V gene lookup returns CDR1 SGHVS and CDR2 FQNEAQ. The CDR3 sequence: CASTAGLDSYEQYF. The CDR3 bases are TGTGCCAGCACCGCCGGACTAGACTCCTACGAGCAGTACTTC.